The sequence of this T cell receptor (beta chain) was determined in a study of response to subunit inactivated influenza vaccine (dated by TCRdb to about 2018). About the full investigation: Deep quantitative T cell receptor repertoire profiling was used in the study to track responses to a trivalent subunit inactivated influenza vaccine. Findings and caveats that apply to the study as a whole: According to the authors, only a limited number of new T cells may be recruited by each seasonal influenza vaccination.

With regard to this clonotype: The antigen it binds to is not known. No base quality information exists; no much larger clone differs at one position.

Library preparation employed RT-PCR. The data were produced on an Illumina HiSeq 2500. The public reads were run again by TCRdb, first through fastp at Q25 and then through MiXCR, and only productive beta chains were kept. Rows with one shared CDR3 protein collapse into an entry with the most common genes and DNA. For this sample the table gives roughly 700,000 distinct CDR3 sequences, of which more than 11% were detected only once. Of the sample, approximately 7% is held by the ten largest clones. The germline V gene sets CDR1 to LGHNA and CDR2 to YSLEER. V was cut back by 0 bases and J by 0 bases, leaving a gap of 11 bases between them. The CDR3 runs 17 amino acids, cysteine and phenylalanine included. Kept here is only the CDR3 DNA, which spans 51 bases and is read in frame from base 1.

Recombination connected TRBV4-3 to TRBJ1-4, with the D gene not confidently named. This TCR was recovered from a man aged 45-60 years who received an inactivated influenza vaccine. Donor details come from another sample of the same person, matched by shared clones. The sequences come from PBMCs from blood, collected less than 15 days before vaccination. The base sequence is TGCGCCAGCAGCCAAGACACCTTGGTATCAACTAATGAAAAACTGTTTTTT. It codes for CASSQDTLVSTNEKLFF.